These 19 T cell receptor beta chains were all obtained from the same sample, sequenced in a study of T cell responses to AZD1222 COVID-19 vaccine. The protocol was immunoSEQ multiplex PCR, while the TCRdb copy is restricted to in-frame clones and leaves out a portion. The table includes about 88,000 clones, roughly nine tenths detected once. The sample here was peripheral blood, taken on day 0 of AZD1222 vaccination. All receptors come from an adult in good health.

Of note for this clone: The sample contains more than one DNA sequence encoding this CDR3. V gene TRBV25-1 combines with J gene TRBJ1-5, with TRBD1 as a possible D gene (6 bases). The germline gives CDR1 MGHDK, CDR2 SYGVNS. With 4 bases removed from V and 2 bases from J, the gap between germline ends came to 6 bases. This CDR3 has 13 amino acids. As DNA, the CDR3 is TGTGCCAGCAGTGGGACAGGCAATCAGCCCCAGCATTTT. Protein: CASSGTGNQPQHF.

V usage is TRBV27 and J usage is TRBJ2-2; D not certain. This CDR3 contains 14 residues. Germline CDR1 and CDR2: MNHEY and SMNVEV (reference sequence). The V and J ends lost 5 bases and 5 bases respectively, with 12 bases between them. The CDR3 sequence is CASSPILRTGELFF. The DNA of the CDR3 is TGTGCCAGCAGTCCCATATTAAGAACCGGGGAGCTGTTTTTT.

CDR3 in DNA: TGTGCCAGCAGCGCAGACAGGGGGGAATACAATGAGCAGTTCTTC. Translating it yields CASSADRGEYNEQFF. The chain is built from TRBV7-3 and TRBJ2-1; 9 positions agree with TRBD1. The CDR3 loop spans 15 amino acids. J gave up 4 bases and V 5 bases, and 6 bases lay outside the gene matches. Germline-derived CDR1 and CDR2 are SGHTA and FQGTGA.

The V and J genes are TRBV7-3 and TRBJ2-5, with a possible D match to TRBD1 (7 bases). The CDR3 runs 15 residues. Trimming pared 5 bases from V and 5 bases from J, leaving 18 bases between. Germline V gene sequence: CDR1 SGHTA, CDR2 FQGTGA. This chain's CDR3 is CASSIGGQPGETQYF. The DNA of the CDR3 is TGTGCCAGCAGCATCGGGGGACAGCCCGGCGAGACCCAGTACTTC.

This rearrangement joins TRBV29-1 to TRBJ2-3; the match to TRBD2 covers 8 bases. J gave up 6 bases and V 6 bases, and 14 bases lay outside the gene matches. CDR1 is SQVTM and CDR2 is ANQGSEA in the germline V gene. This CDR3 spans 15 amino acids. The CDR3, as DNA: TGCAGCGTCGCACAGGCTAGCGGGTCCCCGGATACGCAGTATTTT. Translated, it gives CSVAQASGSPDTQYF.

J is TRBJ2-1 and V is TRBV7-3, with no clear D. V dropped 1 base and J dropped 6 bases, with 16 bases sitting between them. Germline values: CDR1 SGHTA, CDR2 FQGTGA. This CDR3 is built from 16 residues. CDR3 coding DNA: TGTGCCAGCAGCTTAAAAACCGGGTCCACCGGCAATGAGCAGTTCTTC. This sequence encodes CASSLKTGSTGNEQFF.

The chain joins TRBV11-2 to TRBJ1-2, with D possibly TRBD1 on 6 matching bases. Trimming cost V 0 bases and J 9 bases, with 11 bases left between them. The CDR3 runs 13 residues. The germline V gene has CDR1 SGHAT and CDR2 FQNNGV. The DNA of the CDR3 is TGTGCCAGCAGCTTAGATAGGGGGTCTAGCTACACCTTC. It codes for CASSLDRGSSYTF.

V gene TRBV2 combines with J gene TRBJ1-2; D might be TRBD1 (6 bases). The germline gives CDR1 SNHLY, CDR2 FYNNEI. The CDR3 runs to 14 residues. V was trimmed by 0 bases and J by 7 bases, leaving 12 bases between them. The CDR3 bases are TGTGCCAGCAGTGAAGCGAGGGGGGCAGGTGGCTACACCTTC. Translation gives CASSEARGAGGYTF.

The V call is TRBV5-1, the J call TRBJ2-7, with 10 bases identical to TRBD2. Trimming at V came to 4 bases and at J to 3 bases, leaving 7 bases not matched to a gene. Germline CDR1 and CDR2: SGHRS and YFSETQ. CDR3 length equals 15 residues. The CDR3 nucleotides are TGCGCCAGCAGCCGCGGGACTAGCGAAATCTACGAGCAGTACTTC. Residues: CASSRGTSEIYEQYF.

The V and J genes are TRBV6-5 and TRBJ1-2; weak D call: TRBD1 (5 bases). The CDR3 is made up of 15 amino acids. Looked up from germline, CDR1 is MNHEY and CDR2 is SVGAGI. V lost 2 bases and J 4 bases, leaving 14 bases between the germline ends. The CDR3 loop reads CASSYNAAGTYGYTF. CDR3 nucleotides: TGTGCCAGCAGTTACAATGCGGCAGGGACCTATGGCTACACCTTC.

This chain joins TRBV7-8 and TRBJ2-5; the match to TRBD1 covers 7 bases. CDR1 SGHVS and CDR2 FQNEAQ come from the germline V gene. The ends lost 5 bases at V and 2 bases at J; junction bases unmatched: 2. CDR3 length: 13 amino acids. This CDR3 reads CASSPGQQETQYF. DNA for the CDR3: TGTGCCAGCAGCCCGGGACAGCAAGAGACCCAGTACTTC.

The J gene is TRBJ2-7, the V gene TRBV3-1 (or the pseudogene TRBV3-2); D gene ambiguous. CDR1 is LGHDT, CDR2 YNNKEL, per germline (reference sequence). V dropped 3 bases and J dropped 2 bases, with 5 bases sitting between them. This CDR3 comprises 12 residues. CDR3 nucleotides: TGTGCCAGCAGCCAGGTAGCCTACGAGCAGTACTTC. It is translated as CASSQVAYEQYF.

The chain uses TRBV6-2 or TRBV6-3 and TRBJ2-3; 8 positions match TRBD2. Trimming cost V 2 bases and J 2 bases; bases outside gene matches: 6. CDR1 and CDR2 from the germline V gene are MNHEY and SVGEGT. The CDR3 length is 16 residues. This CDR3 is CASSYGTSPSTDTQYF. The CDR3, as DNA: TGTGCCAGCAGTTACGGGACTAGTCCTTCCACAGATACGCAGTATTTT.

The J gene is TRBJ1-1, the V gene TRBV7-8, with D uncertain. This CDR3 has 15 residues. Germline CDR1 SGHVS, CDR2 FQNEAQ. Trimming took off 2 bases at V and 1 base at J, with 11 bases between the two ends. The CDR3 here is CASSLFRAENTEAFF. The CDR3 nucleotides are TGTGCCAGCAGCTTATTTCGGGCGGAGAACACTGAAGCTTTCTTT.

Points on this clone: The junction shows a germline mismatch at one end, possibly a read error. The genes are TRBV19 and TRBJ1-1; possible D gene TRBD1, 5 bases. The germline gives CDR1 LNHDA, CDR2 SQIVND (reference sequence). There are 11 residues in the CDR3. CDR3 sequence: CACRQHTEAFF. The CDR3 nucleotides are TGTGCCTGTAGACAGCACACTGAAGCTTTCTTT.

This chain links TRBV3-1 (or the pseudogene TRBV3-2) with TRBJ1-5; D ambiguous. V was pared by 4 bases and J by 5 bases, with 9 bases between. Germline V gene lookup returns CDR1 LGHDT and CDR2 YNNKEL (reference sequence). The CDR3 covers 13 residues. In DNA, the CDR3 is TGTGCCAGCAGCCTTACAAGAGATCAGCCCCAGCATTTT. Amino acid sequence: CASSLTRDQPQHF.

The chain recombines TRBV18 with TRBJ2-7, with D uncertain. V was shortened by 2 bases and J by 3 bases, with 8 bases between the two germline ends. Per germline, CDR1 KGHSH and CDR2 LQKENI. This CDR3 region has 13 residues. CDR3 loop: CASSPTTDYEQYF. CDR3 nucleotide sequence: TGTGCCAGCTCACCAACAACGGACTACGAGCAGTACTTC. The full variable domain, rest sourced from reference TRBV18 and TRBJ2-7, is NAGVMQNPRHLVRRRGQEARLRCSPMKGHSHVYWYRQLPEEGLKFMVYLQKENIIDESGMPKERFSAEFPKEGPSILRIQQVVRGDSAAYFCASSPTTDYEQYFGPGTRLTVT.

The chain uses TRBV2 and TRBJ1-1; D not resolved. Germline CDR1 is SNHLY and CDR2 is FYNNEI. Deletions cut 3 bases from V and 4 bases from J, with 18 bases between. The CDR3 covers 16 residues. CDR3 protein: CASSDPPSAFPTEAFF. CDR3 nucleotides: TGTGCCAGCAGTGACCCCCCCTCGGCATTCCCCACTGAAGCTTTCTTT.

Here the CDR3 reads CASRVDTTYGYTF. The CDR3 region has the DNA TGTGCCAGCAGGGTGGACACCACCTATGGCTACACCTTC. The chain is built from TRBV2 and TRBJ1-2; D perhaps matches TRBD1 (5 bases). CDR1 and CDR2 (germline): SNHLY, FYNNEI. V lost 6 bases and J 4 bases, leaving 12 bases between the germline ends. This CDR3 has 13 residues.